This T cell receptor beta chain was sequenced during a study of identical twins. This clonotype was detected a few times. Its antigen remains unknown. Template switching introduced a universal primer site, and the cDNA bore unique molecular identifiers. TCRdb re-called the 5' RACE reads with MiXCR, one entry per CDR3 protein. The data show 640,000 or so distinct CDR3 sequences, with around 6% seen just once and roughly 2% held by the top ten. Trimming took off 5 bases at V and 4 bases at J, with 17 bases between the two ends. Germline assignment: CDR1 SGHAT and CDR2 FQNNGV. CDR3 length: 15 amino acids. General study findings and limits: Carriage of fewer insertions was seen in abundant cord blood beta clonotypes, whereas memory repertoires showed none. For monozygotic twins, models underestimated out-of-frame TCR alpha sharing.

This chain joins TRBV11-2 and TRBJ1-2; TRBD1 is a possible D gene (5 bases). Sequencing input: naive T cells sorted from blood. This receptor was obtained from a man between 18 and 35 years old in good health. The CDR3 nucleotides are TGTGCCAGCAGCCCCGACCAGGGCCTCTTCTATGGCTACACCTTC. This sequence encodes CASSPDQGLFYGYTF.